The clone carrying this T cell receptor beta chain has more than one count but fewer than ten. The antigen remains undetermined. Execution of the assay was at deep level. TCRdb's copy holds only in-frame clones and misses some; the assay was immunoSEQ multiplex PCR. The sample has fewer than 1 million clones; around 96% are singletons. The sample originates from a study of shared clonotypes between healthy human individuals. Naive-designated CD8 cells lacked CD45RO, were positively enriched for CCR7, and omitted terminally differentiated effector memory CD45RA+ cells. Study-level results: Compared with memory subsets, naive subsets generally had larger estimated richness. Rarefaction curves obtained for sorted subsets showed sequencing incomplete despite large depth. Across a handful of donors, naive CD4 shared around 5%, naive CD8 more than 3%, memory CD4 roughly 2.3%, memory CD8 about 0.4%.

Trimming pared 1 base from V and 2 bases from J, leaving 13 bases between. Germline V CDR1 and CDR2: SGHDT, YYEEEE. The CDR3 sequence is 16 residues long. This receptor was identified in a young man in good health. J is TRBJ2-1 and V is TRBV5-6, with D possibly TRBD2 on 7 matching bases. Sequenced: naive CD8+ T cells sorted from blood. The CDR3 region has the DNA TGTGCCAGCAGCTTGACTGCGGGGGCCCCCTACAATGAGCAGTTCTTC. Translation gives CASSLTAGAPYNEQFF.